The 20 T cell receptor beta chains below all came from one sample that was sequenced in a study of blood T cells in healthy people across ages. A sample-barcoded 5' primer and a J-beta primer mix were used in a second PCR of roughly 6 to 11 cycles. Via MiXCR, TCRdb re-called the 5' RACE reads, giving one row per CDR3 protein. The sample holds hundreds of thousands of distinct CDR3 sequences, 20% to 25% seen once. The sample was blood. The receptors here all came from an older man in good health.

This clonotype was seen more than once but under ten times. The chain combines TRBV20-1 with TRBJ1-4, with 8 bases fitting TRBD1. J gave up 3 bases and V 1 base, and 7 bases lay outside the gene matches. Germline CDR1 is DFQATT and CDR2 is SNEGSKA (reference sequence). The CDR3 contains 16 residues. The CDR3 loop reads CSARGPGQGANEKLFF. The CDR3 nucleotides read TGCAGTGCTAGAGGCCCCGGACAGGGAGCTAATGAAAAACTGTTTTTT.

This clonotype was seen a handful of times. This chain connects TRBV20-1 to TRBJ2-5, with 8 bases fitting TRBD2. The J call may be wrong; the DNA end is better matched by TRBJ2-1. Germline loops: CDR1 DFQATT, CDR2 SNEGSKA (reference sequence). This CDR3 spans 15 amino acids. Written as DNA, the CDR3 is TGCAGTGCCCGGGTGGCTAGCGGGTTTCACAATGAGCAGTTCTTC. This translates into CSARVASGFHNEQFF.

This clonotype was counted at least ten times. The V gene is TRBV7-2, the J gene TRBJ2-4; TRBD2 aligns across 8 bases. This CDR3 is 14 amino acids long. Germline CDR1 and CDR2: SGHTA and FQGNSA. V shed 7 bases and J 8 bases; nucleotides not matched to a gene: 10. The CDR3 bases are TGTGCCAGCACCCCACCGGGACTAGAGTACATTCAGTACTTC. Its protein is CASTPPGLEYIQYF.

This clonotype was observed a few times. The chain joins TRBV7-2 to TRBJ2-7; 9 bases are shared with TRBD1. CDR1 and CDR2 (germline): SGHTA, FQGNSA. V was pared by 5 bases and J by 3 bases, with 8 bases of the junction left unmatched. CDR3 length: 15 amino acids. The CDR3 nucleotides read TGTGCCAGCAGCGAAACAGGGGGCGGCTACTACGAGCAGTACTTC. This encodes CASSETGGGYYEQYF.

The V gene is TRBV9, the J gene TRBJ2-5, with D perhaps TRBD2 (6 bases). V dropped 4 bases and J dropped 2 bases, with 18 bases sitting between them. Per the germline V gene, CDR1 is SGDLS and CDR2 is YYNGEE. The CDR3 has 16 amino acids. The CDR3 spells CASSPRGLTLQETQYF. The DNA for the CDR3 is TGTGCCAGCAGCCCAAGAGGACTAACCTTACAAGAGACCCAGTACTTC.

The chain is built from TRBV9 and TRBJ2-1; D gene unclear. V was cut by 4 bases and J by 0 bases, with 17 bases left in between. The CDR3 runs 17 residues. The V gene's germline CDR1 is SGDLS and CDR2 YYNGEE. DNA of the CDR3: TGTGCCAGCAGCCCAACTTCGACGGTGAGCTCCTACAATGAGCAGTTCTTC. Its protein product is CASSPTSTVSSYNEQFF.

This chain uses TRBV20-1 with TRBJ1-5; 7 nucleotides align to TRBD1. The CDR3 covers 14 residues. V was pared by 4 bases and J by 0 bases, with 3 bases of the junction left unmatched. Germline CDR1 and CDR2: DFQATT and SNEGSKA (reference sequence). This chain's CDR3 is CSANRGYSNQPQHF. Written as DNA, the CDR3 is TGCAGTGCTAACAGGGGCTATAGCAATCAGCCCCAGCATTTT.

The CDR3 bases are TGTGCCAGTAGTATCCCCCAAATACGCGGACAGCACTACGAGCAGTACTTC. Translated, it gives CASSIPQIRGQHYEQYF. V usage is TRBV19 and J usage is TRBJ2-7; D perhaps matches TRBD1 (6 bases). V gave up 3 bases and J gave up 3 bases, with 21 bases separating them. Germline values: CDR1 LNHDA, CDR2 SQIVND (reference sequence). The CDR3 sequence is 17 residues long.

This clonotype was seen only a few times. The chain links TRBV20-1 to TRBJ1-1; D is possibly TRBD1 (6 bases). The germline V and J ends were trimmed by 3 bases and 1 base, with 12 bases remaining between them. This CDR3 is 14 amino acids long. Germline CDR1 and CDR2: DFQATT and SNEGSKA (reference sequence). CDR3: CSARAGGGNTEAFF. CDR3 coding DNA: TGCAGTGCTAGGGCTGGAGGGGGGAACACTGAAGCTTTCTTT.

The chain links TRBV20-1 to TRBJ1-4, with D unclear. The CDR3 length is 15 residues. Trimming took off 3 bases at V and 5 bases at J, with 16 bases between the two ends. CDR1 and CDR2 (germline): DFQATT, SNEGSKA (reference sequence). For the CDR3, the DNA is TGCAGTGCTAGCGTTGCCGGGAGCATCAATGAAAAACTGTTTTTT. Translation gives CSASVAGSINEKLFF.

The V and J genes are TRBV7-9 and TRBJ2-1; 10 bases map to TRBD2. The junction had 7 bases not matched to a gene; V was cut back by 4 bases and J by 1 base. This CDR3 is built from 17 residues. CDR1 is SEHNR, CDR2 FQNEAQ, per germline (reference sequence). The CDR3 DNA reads TGTGCCAGCAGCTCCGACATAGCGGGGGGTTCCTACAATGAGCAGTTCTTC. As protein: CASSSDIAGGSYNEQFF.

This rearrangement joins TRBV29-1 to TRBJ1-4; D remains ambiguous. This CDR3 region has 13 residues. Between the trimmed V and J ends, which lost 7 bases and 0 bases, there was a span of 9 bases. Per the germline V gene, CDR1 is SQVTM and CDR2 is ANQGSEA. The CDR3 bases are TGCAGCGGCCTCGAGTCAACTAATGAAAAACTGTTTTTT. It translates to CSGLESTNEKLFF.

CDR3 DNA sequence: TGCAGCATTGGACAGGAGCCCTATCCGCAGTATTTT. Protein: CSIGQEPYPQYF. The V and J genes are TRBV29-1 and TRBJ2-3; 7 bases fit TRBD1. Germline CDR1 SQVTM, CDR2 ANQGSEA. J was trimmed by 10 bases and V by 8 bases; bases with no gene match: 12. The CDR3 is made up of 12 amino acids.

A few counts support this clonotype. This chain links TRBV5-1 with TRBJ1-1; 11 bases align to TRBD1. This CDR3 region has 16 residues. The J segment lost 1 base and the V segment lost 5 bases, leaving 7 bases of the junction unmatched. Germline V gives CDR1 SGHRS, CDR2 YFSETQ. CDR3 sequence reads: CASSSGTGGPNTEAFF. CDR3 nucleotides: TGCGCCAGCAGTTCCGGGACAGGGGGTCCGAACACTGAAGCTTTCTTT.

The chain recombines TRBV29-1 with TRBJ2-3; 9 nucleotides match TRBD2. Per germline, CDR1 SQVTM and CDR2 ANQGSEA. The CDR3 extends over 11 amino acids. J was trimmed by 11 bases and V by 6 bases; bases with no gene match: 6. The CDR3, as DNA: TGCAGCGTGGGGACTAGCTTAAAGCAGTATTTT. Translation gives CSVGTSLKQYF.

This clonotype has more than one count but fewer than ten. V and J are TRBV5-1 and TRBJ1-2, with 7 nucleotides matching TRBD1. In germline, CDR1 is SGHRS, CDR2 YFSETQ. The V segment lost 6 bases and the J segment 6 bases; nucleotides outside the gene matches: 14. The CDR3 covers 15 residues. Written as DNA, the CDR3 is TGCGCCAGCAACAACAGAACAGGGGCCTGGGATGGCTACACCTTC. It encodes CASNNRTGAWDGYTF.

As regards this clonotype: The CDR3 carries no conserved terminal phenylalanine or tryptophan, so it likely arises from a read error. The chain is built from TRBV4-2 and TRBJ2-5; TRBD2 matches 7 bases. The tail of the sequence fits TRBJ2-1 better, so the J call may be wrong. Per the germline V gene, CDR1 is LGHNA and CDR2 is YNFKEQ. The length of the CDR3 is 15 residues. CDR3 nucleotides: TGTGCCAGCAGCGCCGGTATAGTTGGGGGGGATGAGCAGTTCTCC. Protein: CASSAGIVGGDEQFS.

CDR3 bases: TGCAGCGTTGAAGATCCCCAGTTCTTC. Protein product: CSVEDPQFF. The chain carries TRBV29-1 and TRBJ2-1; D is unresolved. The germline V gene has CDR1 SQVTM and CDR2 ANQGSEA. This CDR3 is 9 amino acids long. The V end was cut by 0 bases, the J end by 13 bases, with 4 bases between.

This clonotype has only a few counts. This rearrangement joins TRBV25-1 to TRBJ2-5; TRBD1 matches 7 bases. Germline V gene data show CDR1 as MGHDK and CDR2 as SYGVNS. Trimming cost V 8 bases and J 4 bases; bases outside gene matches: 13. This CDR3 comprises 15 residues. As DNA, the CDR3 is TGTGCCAGCCCTAAAGGGGGCTTTGCGGGAGAGACCCAGTACTTC. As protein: CASPKGGFAGETQYF.

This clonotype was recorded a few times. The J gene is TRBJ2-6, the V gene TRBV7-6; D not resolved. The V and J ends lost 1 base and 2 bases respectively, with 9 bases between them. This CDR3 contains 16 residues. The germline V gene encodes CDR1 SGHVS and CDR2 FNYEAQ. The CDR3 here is CASSLGGSAGANVLTF. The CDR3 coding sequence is TGTGCCAGCAGCTTAGGGGGTTCGGCTGGGGCCAACGTCCTGACTTTC.